A single sample is the source of the 10 T cell receptor beta chains below, sequenced in a study of shared clonotypes between healthy human individuals. Profiled with immunoSEQ multiplex PCR; TCRdb holds only in-frame clones, not every one. This sample has roughly 1,500,000 clones, with around 98% found just once. The sample consisted of naive CD4+ T cells sorted from blood. The subset was: CD45RA+ positively selected. The receptors come from a man aged 30 to 45 in good health.

This chain links TRBV6-1 with TRBJ2-1; D may correspond to TRBD1 or TRBD2 (6 bases each). The V end lost 6 bases, the J end lost 10 bases, and 16 bases lay between the germline ends. Germline CDR1 MNHNS, CDR2 SASEGT. The CDR3 covers 13 residues. The DNA for the CDR3 is TGTGCCAGCAGCGGGGGCTATAGCGAAGAGCAGTTCTTC. Amino acid sequence: CASSGGYSEEQFF.

With regard to this clone: Other DNA sequences in the sample encode the same CDR3. This chain links TRBV7-2 with TRBJ2-5; 12 positions agree with TRBD2. The V and J ends lost 1 base and 5 bases, in that order; junction bases with no gene match: 2. CDR3 size: 15 residues. Germline CDR1 is SGHTA and CDR2 is FQGNSA. The CDR3 DNA follows: TGTGCCAGCAGCTTAGGACTAGCGGGAGTTGAGACCCAGTACTTC. Translated: CASSLGLAGVETQYF.

The V gene is TRBV5-4, the J gene TRBJ1-2; 8 bases are shared with TRBD1. Trimming cost V 3 bases and J 0 bases; bases outside gene matches: 7. The length of the CDR3 is 16 residues. Germline CDR1 and CDR2: SGHNT and YYREEE (reference sequence). The CDR3 region has the DNA TGTGCCAGCAGCTCCAACAGGGGGTCAGCTAACTATGGCTACACCTTC. This codes for CASSSNRGSANYGYTF.

The chain carries TRBV6-1 and TRBJ2-3, with a possible D match to TRBD1 (6 bases). The CDR3 extends over 14 amino acids. Germline V gene sequence: CDR1 MNHNS, CDR2 SASEGT. The V and J ends lost 0 bases and 6 bases respectively, with 10 bases between them. This CDR3 is CASSEAWTADTQYF. CDR3 in DNA: TGTGCCAGCAGTGAAGCTTGGACAGCGGATACGCAGTATTTT.

The V gene is TRBV18, the J gene TRBJ2-7; D gene uncertain. Trimming left V 6 bases short and J 2 bases short, with 14 bases between. Germline loops: CDR1 KGHSH, CDR2 LQKENI. The CDR3 has 14 amino acids. The DNA of the CDR3 is TGTGCCAGCTCGCCCCGCAGGTCCGCCTACGAGCAGTACTTC. As protein: CASSPRRSAYEQYF.

The rearrangement links TRBV28 to TRBJ1-4; D unresolved. Trimming cost V 5 bases and J 7 bases, with 8 bases left between them. The CDR3 consists of 12 residues. The V gene's germline CDR1 is MDHEN and CDR2 SYDVKM. CDR3 amino acids: CASSQQVEKLFF. In DNA form, the CDR3 reads TGTGCCAGCAGTCAGCAAGTTGAAAAACTGTTTTTT.

The chain carries TRBV2 and TRBJ2-1, with a possible D match to TRBD2 (6 bases). The CDR3 sequence is 12 residues long. The germline V gene has CDR1 SNHLY and CDR2 FYNNEI. V lost 4 bases, J lost 7 bases, and 8 bases lay in between. The CDR3 bases are TGTGCCAGCAGTGTTCGGGGGAATGAGCAGTTCTTC. It is translated as CASSVRGNEQFF.

About this clone: Other DNA sequences in this specimen translate into the identical CDR3. CDR3 nucleotide sequence: TGTGCCAGCTCACCACCGTCGTCCGGGGGAGAGACCCAGTACTTC. This encodes CASSPPSSGGETQYF. V gene TRBV18 combines with J gene TRBJ2-5, with D perhaps matching TRBD2 (6 bases). Germline lookup yields CDR1 KGHSH and CDR2 LQKENI. The CDR3 has 15 residues. V gave up 0 bases and J gave up 4 bases, with 12 bases separating them.

The chain recombines TRBV4-3 with TRBJ1-2; TRBD1 matches at 7 bases. Germline CDR1 and CDR2: LGHNA and YSLEER. Trimming took 4 bases from V and 14 from J; bases not matched to a gene: 13. CDR3 size: 13 residues. The CDR3: CASSPVPGTAQTF. The CDR3 nucleotides read TGCGCCAGCAGCCCCGTACCCGGGACAGCCCAAACCTTC.

The chain couples TRBV18 to TRBJ1-2; the match to TRBD1 covers 10 bases. Looked up from germline, CDR1 is KGHSH and CDR2 is LQKENI. V shed 6 bases and J 4 bases; nucleotides not matched to a gene: 8. CDR3 length: 15 amino acids. Written as DNA, the CDR3 is TGTGCCAGCTCTCCCGGGACAGGGGATCTCTATGGCTACACCTTC. Amino acids: CASSPGTGDLYGYTF.